A selection of T cell receptor beta chains follows, all from one sample in a study of graft-versus-host responses after intestinal transplantation. Profiled with immunoSEQ multiplex PCR; TCRdb holds only in-frame clones, not every one. The sample lists about 40,000 clones; about 89% were seen once. This specimen was PBMCs, taken around 330 days after intestinal transplant. Every receptor here comes from a human patient who received an intestinal transplant, so some T cells may come from the graft donor. Both conserved end residues are part of each CDR3. The D gene is left open where the match is weak.

D gene | J gene | V gene | CDR3 protein
TRBD2 | TRBJ2-3 | TRBV6-1 | CASSARPLAALTDTQYF
TRBD2 | TRBJ2-4 | TRBV18 | CASSPGRAGGLFVKNIQYF
TRBD1 | TRBJ2-1 | TRBV2 | CASSRDRDEYNEQFF
- | TRBJ2-2 | TRBV14 | CASSHRKGAYSGELFF
TRBD2 | TRBJ2-1 | TRBV7-9 | CASSFNLAGRDEQFF
TRBD2 | TRBJ2-4 | TRBV5-1 | CASSWTSGSGGIQYF
- | TRBJ2-2 | TRBV7-2 | CASSLDGNTGELFF
- | TRBJ1-1 | TRBV5-1 | CASSFNGRSDTEAFF
TRBD1 | TRBJ2-7 | TRBV6-5 | CASSRIRDSSYEQYF
- | TRBJ2-3 | TRBV7-9 | CASSLEGGVITDTQYF
TRBD2 | TRBJ2-5 | TRBV29-1 | CSAEGRGGETQYF
- | TRBJ1-4 | TRBV1 | CTSSQALYRFGDRGLTNEKLFF
- | TRBJ2-7 | TRBV6-1 | CASSEGHEQYF
TRBD1 | TRBJ1-3 | TRBV5-1 | CASSLTGGSGNTIYF
TRBD2 | TRBJ2-2 | TRBV4-2 | CASSQAGGESGELFF
- | TRBJ1-1 | TRBV6-1 | CASSDIGTEAFF
- | TRBJ1-6 | TRBV2 | CASHGVSSYNSPLHF
- | TRBJ1-6 | TRBV6-5 | CASSYPHPNSPLHF
TRBD1 | TRBJ2-3 | TRBV6-5 | CASRRQGLDTQYF
TRBD1 | TRBJ1-1 | TRBV28 | CASSSAGWRNRGENTEAFF
TRBD1 | TRBJ1-5 | TRBV5-6 | CASSLASGTGSNQPQHF
- | TRBJ2-7 | TRBV6-1 | CASLLDNSYEQYF
- | TRBJ2-7 | TRBV6-5 | CASSYRDTGYEQYF
TRBD2 | TRBJ2-7 | TRBV5-1 | CASSFSGGANEQYF
- | TRBJ1-3 | TRBV6-5 | CASSQNFRAGNTIYF
- | TRBJ1-3 | TRBV6-5 | CASSYNHPGSGNTIYF
- | TRBJ2-7 | TRBV6-5 | CASSTYREVRYEQYF
- | TRBJ1-2 | TRBV10-3 | CAISEIGDSYGYTF
- | TRBJ2-5 | TRBV29-1 | CSVKGRGLQETQYF
TRBD1 | TRBJ1-6 | TRBV6-1 | CASTGTGEGSPLHF
- | TRBJ2-3 | TRBV7-9 | CASSFAQLANTQYF
- | TRBJ1-2 | TRBV2 | CASSLKLRGGYTF
TRBD1 | TRBJ2-5 | TRBV5-1 | CASRGDRAETQYF
- | TRBJ1-4 | TRBV2 | CASSESLSNEKLFF
- | TRBJ1-6 | TRBV2 | CASSLLGSYNSPLHF
- | TRBJ2-2 | TRBV7-3 | CASSLAGNTGELFF
- | TRBJ1-1 | TRBV21-1 | CASSKGGGRSTEAFF
- | TRBJ1-5 | TRBV10-1 | CASSESRQPQHF
- | TRBJ2-7 | TRBV28 | CASCEVGVSYEQYF
TRBD2 | TRBJ2-2 | TRBV4-2 | CASSQLAGGPDTGELFF
TRBD1 | TRBJ1-2 | TRBV7-9 | CASSLGTGGNRGGYTF
- | TRBJ1-1 | TRBV25-1 | CASSESALREAFF
- | TRBJ1-2 | TRBV6-1 | CASSVLQGGGYTF
TRBD1 | TRBJ2-7 | TRBV6-5 | CASSYSGTGRYEQYF
- | TRBJ1-2 | TRBV9 | CASSVDRNYGYTF
- | TRBJ1-2 | TRBV14 | CASSQDIHTF
- | TRBJ2-7 | TRBV28 | CASSLSGLASYEQYF
- | TRBJ2-2 | TRBV10-3 | CAIRGETGAAGELFF
- | TRBJ2-5 | TRBV10-2 | CASRSLAETQYF